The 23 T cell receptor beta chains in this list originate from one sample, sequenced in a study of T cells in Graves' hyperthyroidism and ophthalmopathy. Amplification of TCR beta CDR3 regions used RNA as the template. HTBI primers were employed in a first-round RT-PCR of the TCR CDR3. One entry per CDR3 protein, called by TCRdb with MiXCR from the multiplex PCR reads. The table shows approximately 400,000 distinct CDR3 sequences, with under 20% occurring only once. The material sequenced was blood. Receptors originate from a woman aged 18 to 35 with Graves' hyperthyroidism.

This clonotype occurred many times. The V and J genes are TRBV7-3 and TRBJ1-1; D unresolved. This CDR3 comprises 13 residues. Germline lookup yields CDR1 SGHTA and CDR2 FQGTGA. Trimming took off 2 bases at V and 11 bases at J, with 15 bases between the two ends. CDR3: CASSLLGGSGAFF. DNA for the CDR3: TGTGCCAGCAGCTTACTGGGAGGGTCTGGGGCTTTCTTT.

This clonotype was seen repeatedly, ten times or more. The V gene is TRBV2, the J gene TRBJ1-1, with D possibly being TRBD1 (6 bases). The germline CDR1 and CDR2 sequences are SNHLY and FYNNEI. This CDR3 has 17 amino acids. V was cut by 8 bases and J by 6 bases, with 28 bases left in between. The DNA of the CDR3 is TGTGCCAGCGTTGGGAGGGGGGCCGACCTTGAGGGCGCTGAAGCTTTCTTT. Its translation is CASVGRGADLEGAEAFF.

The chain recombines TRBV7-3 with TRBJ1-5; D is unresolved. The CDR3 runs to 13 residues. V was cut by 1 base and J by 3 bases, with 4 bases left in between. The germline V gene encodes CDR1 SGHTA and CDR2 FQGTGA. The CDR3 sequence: CASSLIDNQPQHF. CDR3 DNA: TGTGCCAGCAGCTTAATAGACAATCAGCCCCAGCATTTT. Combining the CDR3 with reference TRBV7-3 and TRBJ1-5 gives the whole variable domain GAGVSQTPSNKVTEKGKYVELRCDPISGHTALYWYRQSLGQGPEFLIYFQGTGAADDSGLPNDRFFAVRPEGSVSTLKIQRTERGDSAVYLCASSLIDNQPQHFGDGTRLSIL.

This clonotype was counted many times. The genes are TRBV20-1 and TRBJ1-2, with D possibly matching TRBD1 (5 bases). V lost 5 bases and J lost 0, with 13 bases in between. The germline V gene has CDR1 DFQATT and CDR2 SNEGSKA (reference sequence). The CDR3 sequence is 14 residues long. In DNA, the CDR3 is TGCAGTGCTCGGCAGGGTTTAGCTAACTATGGCTACACCTTC. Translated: CSARQGLANYGYTF.

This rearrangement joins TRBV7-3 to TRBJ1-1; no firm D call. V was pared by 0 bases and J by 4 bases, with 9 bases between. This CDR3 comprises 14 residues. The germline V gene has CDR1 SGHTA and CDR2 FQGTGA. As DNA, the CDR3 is TGTGCCAGCAGCTTAACGGGTGGGTTCACTGAAGCTTTCTTT. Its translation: CASSLTGGFTEAFF.

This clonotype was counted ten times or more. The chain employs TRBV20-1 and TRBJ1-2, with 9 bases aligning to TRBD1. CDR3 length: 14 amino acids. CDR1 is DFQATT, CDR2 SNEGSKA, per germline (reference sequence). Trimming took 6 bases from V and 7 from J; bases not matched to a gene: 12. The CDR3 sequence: CSAQGQGTRAGYTF. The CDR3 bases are TGCAGTGCCCAAGGACAGGGGACGAGAGCTGGCTACACCTTC.

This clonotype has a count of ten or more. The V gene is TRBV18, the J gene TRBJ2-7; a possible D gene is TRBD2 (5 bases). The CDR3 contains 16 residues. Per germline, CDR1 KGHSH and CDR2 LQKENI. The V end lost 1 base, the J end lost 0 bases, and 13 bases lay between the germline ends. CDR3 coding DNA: TGTGCCAGCTCACCACTTTTGGACGGAGGCTCCTACGAGCAGTACTTC. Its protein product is CASSPLLDGGSYEQYF.

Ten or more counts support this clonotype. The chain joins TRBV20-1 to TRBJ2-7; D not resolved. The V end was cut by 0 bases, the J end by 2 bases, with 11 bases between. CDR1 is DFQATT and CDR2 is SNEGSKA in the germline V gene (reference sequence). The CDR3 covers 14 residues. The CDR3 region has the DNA TGCAGTGCTAGAGAGGGTGACCTCGCCTACGAGCAGTACTTC. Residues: CSAREGDLAYEQYF.

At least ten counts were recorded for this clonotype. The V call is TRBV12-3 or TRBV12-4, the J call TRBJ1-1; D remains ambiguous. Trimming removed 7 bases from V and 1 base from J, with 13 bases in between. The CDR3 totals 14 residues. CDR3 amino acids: CASNGRRQNTEAFF. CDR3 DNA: TGTGCCAGCAACGGCAGGCGGCAGAACACTGAAGCTTTCTTT.

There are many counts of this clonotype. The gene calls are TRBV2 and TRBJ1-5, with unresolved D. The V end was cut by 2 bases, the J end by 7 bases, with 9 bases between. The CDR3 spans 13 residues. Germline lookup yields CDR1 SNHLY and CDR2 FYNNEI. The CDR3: CASSEWGGQPQHF. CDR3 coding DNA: TGTGCCAGCAGTGAATGGGGAGGGCAGCCCCAGCATTTT.

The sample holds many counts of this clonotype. CDR3 loop: CASSETPGQGNTEAFF. Here the CDR3 DNA reads TGCGCCAGCAGTGAGACGCCGGGACAGGGGAACACTGAAGCTTTCTTT. V and J are TRBV10-1 and TRBJ1-1, with 9 bases fitting TRBD1. Germline values: CDR1 WNHNN, CDR2 SYGVQD (reference sequence). This CDR3 is built from 16 residues. After removal of 2 bases from V and 1 base from J, the junction contained 5 bases not matched to a gene.

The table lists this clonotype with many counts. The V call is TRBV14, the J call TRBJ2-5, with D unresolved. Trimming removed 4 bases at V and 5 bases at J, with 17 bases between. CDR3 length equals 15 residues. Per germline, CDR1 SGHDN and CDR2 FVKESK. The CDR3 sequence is CASSRGSQLPETQYF. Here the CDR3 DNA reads TGTGCCAGCAGCCGAGGTAGCCAACTTCCGGAGACCCAGTACTTC.

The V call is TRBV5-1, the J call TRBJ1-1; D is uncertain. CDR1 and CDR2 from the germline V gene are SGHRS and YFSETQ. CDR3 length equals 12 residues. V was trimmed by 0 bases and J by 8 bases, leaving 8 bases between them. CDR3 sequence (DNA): TGCGCCAGCAGCTTGGTCGGGCTCGAAGCTTTCTTT. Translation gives CASSLVGLEAFF.

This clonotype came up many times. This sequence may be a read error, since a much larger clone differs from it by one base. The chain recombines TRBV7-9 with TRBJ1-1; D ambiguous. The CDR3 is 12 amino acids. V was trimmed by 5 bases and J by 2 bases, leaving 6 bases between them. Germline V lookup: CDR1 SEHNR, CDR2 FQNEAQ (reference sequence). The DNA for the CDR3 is TGTGCCAGCAGCCCCTTTAACACTGAAGCTTTCTTT. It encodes CASSPFNTEAFF.

The CDR3 spells CASRLWQNTEAFF. The CDR3 nucleotides are TGCGCCAGCAGGTTATGGCAGAACACTGAAGCTTTCTTT. V and J are TRBV5-1 and TRBJ1-1; the D is unclear. Germline V gene data show CDR1 as SGHRS and CDR2 as YFSETQ. With 5 bases removed from V and 1 base from J, the gap between germline ends came to 9 bases. The CDR3 totals 13 residues.

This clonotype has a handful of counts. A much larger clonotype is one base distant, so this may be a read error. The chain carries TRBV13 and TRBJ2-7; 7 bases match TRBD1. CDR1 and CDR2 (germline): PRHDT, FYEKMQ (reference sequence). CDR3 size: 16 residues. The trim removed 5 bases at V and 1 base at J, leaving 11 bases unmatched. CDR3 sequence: CASSPESRGSSYEQYF. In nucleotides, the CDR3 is TGTGCCAGCAGCCCCGAGAGCAGGGGGTCATCCTACGAGCAGTACTTC.

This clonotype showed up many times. In nucleotides, the CDR3 is TGCAGTGTTTCAGGCAGGATCAGGAACACTGAAGCTTTCTTT. It is translated as CSVSGRIRNTEAFF. The chain links TRBV20-1 to TRBJ1-1; D gene ambiguous. This CDR3 has 14 amino acids. V lost 7 bases and J 1 base, leaving 16 bases between the germline ends. In germline, CDR1 is DFQATT, CDR2 SNEGSKA (reference sequence).

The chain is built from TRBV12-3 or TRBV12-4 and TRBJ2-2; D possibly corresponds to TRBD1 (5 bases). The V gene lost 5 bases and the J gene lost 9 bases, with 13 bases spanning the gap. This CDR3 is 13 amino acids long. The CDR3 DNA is TGTGCCAGCAGTCCTCAGGGTTTCCGGGAGCTGTTTTTT. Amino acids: CASSPQGFRELFF.

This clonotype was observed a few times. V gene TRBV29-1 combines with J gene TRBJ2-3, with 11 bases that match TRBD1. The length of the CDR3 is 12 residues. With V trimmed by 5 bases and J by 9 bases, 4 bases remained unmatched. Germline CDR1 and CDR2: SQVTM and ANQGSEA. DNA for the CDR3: TGCAGCGTTAGGACAGGGGGCGAAACGCAGTATTTT. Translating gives CSVRTGGETQYF.

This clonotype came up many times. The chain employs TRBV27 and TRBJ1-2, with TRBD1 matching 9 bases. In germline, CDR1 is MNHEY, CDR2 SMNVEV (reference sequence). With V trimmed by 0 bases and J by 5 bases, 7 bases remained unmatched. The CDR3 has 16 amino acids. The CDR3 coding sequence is TGTGCCAGCAGTTTATCGGGGGGGACAGGGATTTATGGCTACACCTTC. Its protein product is CASSLSGGTGIYGYTF.

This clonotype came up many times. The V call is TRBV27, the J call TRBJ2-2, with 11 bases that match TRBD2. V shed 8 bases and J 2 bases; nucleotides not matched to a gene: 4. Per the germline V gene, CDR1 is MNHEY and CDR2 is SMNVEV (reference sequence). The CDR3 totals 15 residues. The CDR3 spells CASGSGGANTGELFF. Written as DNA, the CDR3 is TGTGCCAGCGGTAGCGGGGGGGCCAACACCGGGGAGCTGTTTTTT.

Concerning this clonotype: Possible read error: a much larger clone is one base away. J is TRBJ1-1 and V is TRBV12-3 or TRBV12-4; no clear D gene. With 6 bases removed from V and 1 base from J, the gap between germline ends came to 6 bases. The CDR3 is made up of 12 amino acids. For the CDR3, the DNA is TGTGCCAGCAGACCGGGGAACACTGAAGCTTTCTTT. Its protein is CASRPGNTEAFF.

The CDR3 DNA reads TGTGCCAGCAGTTCACCGGGGAGGGGGAGCACTGAAGCTTTCTTT. Its translation: CASSSPGRGSTEAFF. The chain links TRBV6-2 or TRBV6-3 to TRBJ1-1; tentatively, D is TRBD1 (6 bases). V gave up 4 bases and J gave up 4 bases, with 16 bases separating them. The CDR3 extends over 15 amino acids. Germline CDR1 is MNHEY and CDR2 is SVGEGT.